The rows below give T cell receptor beta chains drawn from one sample of a study of regulatory T cells in long-lasting Graves disease. TCRdb fed the multiplex PCR reads into MiXCR, producing one record per CDR3 protein. This sample has a few hundred thousand distinct CDR3 sequences, with about 14% found just once. These data are also associated with another study on T cells in Graves' hyperthyroidism and ophthalmopathy.

The specimen was peripheral blood mononuclear cells (PBMCs), collected at new diagnosis, from a patient treated with antithyroid drugs. The receptors here all came from a man in his thirties or forties with Graves disease. Each CDR3 is given with its conserved first and last residue. A D gene is named only where the DNA matches it firmly. Size is stated for part of the rows, as once, few or many counts, or as a class when the clone is expanded.

clone size	J gene	V gene	D gene	CDR3 length	CDR3 protein	CDR3 DNA
few	TRBJ2-3	TRBV4-1	-	15	CASSHAITSTDTQYF	TGCGCCAGCAGCCACGCTATAACTAGCACAGATACGCAGTATTTT
many	TRBJ2-1	TRBV2	-	13	CASTAGEAGEQFF	TGTGCCAGCACGGCAGGGGAGGCGGGGGAGCAGTTCTTC
many	TRBJ1-5	TRBV20-1	-	13	CSARSPGSQPQHF	TGCAGTGCTAGAAGTCCGGGGAGTCAGCCCCAGCATTTT
many	TRBJ2-5	TRBV6-1	TRBD1	13	CASNTGGRETQYF	TGTGCCAGCAACACAGGGGGTCGGGAGACCCAGTACTTC
many	TRBJ1-2	TRBV15	TRBD1	17	CATSRGPPGQGARGYTF	TGTGCCACCAGCAGAGGACCGCCGGGACAGGGGGCGCGAGGCTACACCTTC
many	TRBJ2-5	TRBV12-3/TRBV12-4	-	13	CASSFGSQQTQYF	TGTGCCAGCAGTTTTGGTAGTCAGCAGACCCAGTACTTC
many	TRBJ1-1	TRBV27	-	14	CASNQGRGNTEAFF	TGTGCCAGCAATCAGGGTAGGGGGAACACTGAAGCTTTCTTT
many	TRBJ2-7	TRBV10-3	TRBD2	13	CATNPGTSGSALF	TGTGCCACCAACCCCGGGACTAGCGGGAGTGCCCTTTTC
many	TRBJ2-7	TRBV12-3/TRBV12-4	TRBD2	13	CASAGGAPYEQYF	TGTGCCAGCGCGGGGGGAGCCCCCTACGAGCAGTACTTC
many	TRBJ2-7	TRBV11-2	-	16	CASFGDVARSSYEQYF	TGTGCCAGCTTCGGGGATGTGGCGCGAAGCTCCTACGAGCAGTACTTC
many	TRBJ2-1	TRBV6-5	-	14	CASSYYEYPNEQFF	TGTGCCAGCAGTTACTATGAGTATCCAAATGAGCAGTTCTTC
many	TRBJ2-1	TRBV20-1	TRBD1	20	CSARVSPGQGAGLKGDEQFF	TGCAGTGCTAGAGTTTCTCCGGGACAGGGGGCAGGTCTTAAAGGCGATGAGCAGTTCTTC
-	TRBJ2-7	TRBV18	-	13	CASSPSEGVVQYF	TGTGCCAGCTCACCATCAGAGGGGGTTGTGCAGTACTTC
-	TRBJ2-2	TRBV19	TRBD1	16	CASSTRDRGRPGELFF	TGTGCCAGTAGTACAAGGGACAGGGGGCGCCCCGGGGAGCTGTTTTTT
few	TRBJ2-1	TRBV10-3	TRBD2	14	CAIISSTSGNEQFF	TGTGCCATCATTTCGTCGACTAGCGGCAATGAGCAGTTCTTC
-	TRBJ2-2	TRBV18	TRBD1	16	CASSPRQGSNTGELFF	TGTGCCAGCTCACCCAGACAGGGGTCGAACACCGGGGAGCTGTTTTTT
many	TRBJ2-1	TRBV27	-	15	CASSLGQGLYNEQFF	TGTGCCAGCAGTTTAGGTCAGGGATTATACAATGAGCAGTTCTTC
many	TRBJ2-1	TRBV5-1	TRBD2	16	CASSLSTSGPYNEQFF	TGCGCCAGCAGCTTGTCCACTAGCGGACCTTACAATGAGCAGTTCTTC
-	TRBJ2-3	TRBV20-1	-	14	CSASRGLSTDTQYF	TGCAGTGCTAGCAGGGGTCTGAGCACAGATACGCAGTATTTT
many	TRBJ2-5	TRBV11-2	-	14	CASLGSENRETQYF	TGTGCCAGCCTCGGAAGTGAGAATAGAGAGACCCAGTACTTC
many	TRBJ2-1	TRBV20-1	TRBD2	14	CSARGGRATNEQFF	TGCAGTGCTAGAGGCGGGAGGGCCACGAATGAGCAGTTCTTC
many	TRBJ2-2	TRBV27	TRBD2	15	CASKGLAGATGELFF	TGTGCCAGCAAGGGACTAGCGGGCGCCACCGGGGAGCTGTTTTTT
many	TRBJ2-3	TRBV12-3/TRBV12-4	-	13	CASSLAFTDTQYF	TGTGCCAGCAGCCTAGCCTTCACGGATACGCAGTATTTT
few	TRBJ2-6	TRBV30	-	17	CAWSVGVKYSGANVLTF	TGTGCCTGGAGTGTAGGTGTGAAATACTCTGGGGCCAACGTCCTGACTTTC
many	TRBJ1-1	TRBV7-9	-	14	CASSEVRGWTEAFF	TGTGCCAGCAGCGAGGTCCGCGGGTGGACTGAAGCTTTCTTT
-	TRBJ1-5	TRBV7-9	TRBD1	15	CASSLTGGVGQPQHF	TGTGCCAGCAGTTTAACAGGGGGGGTGGGTCAGCCCCAGCATTTT
few	TRBJ2-5	TRBV19	TRBD1	16	CASSGGQGRAQETQYF	TGTGCCAGTAGTGGGGGACAGGGTAGGGCGCAAGAGACCCAGTACTTC
many	TRBJ1-4	TRBV20-1	-	11	CSAPRGGKLFF	TGCAGTGCCCCGCGGGGGGGAAAACTGTTTTTT
-	TRBJ2-7	TRBV13	TRBD1	14	CASRLTGEQTEQYF	TGTGCCAGCAGGTTAACAGGGGAGCAAACCGAGCAGTACTTC
-	TRBJ2-1	TRBV25-1	-	15	CASRPNRVSYNEQFF	TGTGCCAGCAGACCGAACAGGGTTTCCTACAATGAGCAGTTCTTC
-	TRBJ2-3	TRBV5-1	TRBD2	15	CATGTSGPSTDTQYF	TGCGCCACCGGGACTAGCGGGCCGAGCACAGATACGCAGTATTTT
many	TRBJ2-1	TRBV5-1	-	15	CASSPTSRRHNEQFF	TGCGCCAGCAGCCCCACTAGTCGGAGGCACAATGAGCAGTTCTTC
-	TRBJ2-2	TRBV27	-	20	CASSFGPPGKAIGNTGELFF	TGTGCCAGCAGTTTTGGACCTCCTGGGAAGGCTATCGGAAACACCGGGGAGCTGTTTTTT
few	TRBJ2-3	TRBV6-1	-	13	CASSLTQRDTQYF	TGTGCCAGCTCCCTGACCCAACGAGATACGCAGTATTTT
few	TRBJ2-3	TRBV3-1	-	15	CASSPNPGRTDTQYF	TGTGCCAGCAGCCCCAACCCGGGGAGGACGGATACGCAGTATTTT
many	TRBJ1-5	TRBV7-9	-	13	CASSLIRDQPQHF	TGTGCCAGCAGCTTAATCAGGGACCAGCCCCAGCATTTT
few	TRBJ1-1	TRBV5-5	-	17	CASSWKTYRPQGTEAFF	TGTGCCAGCAGTTGGAAAACCTACAGGCCACAGGGCACTGAAGCTTTCTTT
many	TRBJ2-1	TRBV6-2/TRBV6-3	-	12	CASISEGNEQFF	TGTGCCAGCATTAGCGAGGGCAATGAGCAGTTCTTC
few	TRBJ2-1	TRBV19	TRBD2	15	CASSTLAGSYNEQFF	TGTGCCAGTAGTACCTTAGCGGGCTCCTACAATGAGCAGTTCTTC
-	TRBJ2-1	TRBV20-1	-	11	CSGTGYNEQFF	TGCTCAGGGACGGGATACAATGAGCAGTTCTTC
many	TRBJ2-5	TRBV20-1	-	12	CRGGPGQETQYF	TGCAGAGGAGGGCCCGGCCAAGAGACCCAGTACTTC
many	TRBJ2-5	TRBV6-1	TRBD2	16	CASLDSGLTLKETQYF	TGTGCCAGCTTGGATAGCGGGCTTACCTTAAAAGAGACCCAGTACTTC
-	TRBJ1-5	TRBV20-1	-	14	CSAGELYGNQPQHF	TGCAGTGCTGGGGAACTATACGGCAATCAGCCCCAGCATTTT
many	TRBJ2-7	TRBV28	TRBD2	15	CASGTQREGRNEQYF	TGTGCCAGCGGAACCCAGCGGGAGGGCCGAAACGAGCAGTACTTC
many	TRBJ2-3	TRBV27	-	15	CASSLGGTVGDTQYF	TGTGCCAGCAGTTTGGGCGGTACAGTGGGAGATACGCAGTATTTT
few	TRBJ2-1	TRBV27	TRBD2	17	CASSHDLAGGLANEQFF	TGTGCCAGCAGTCACGATTTAGCGGGAGGGCTGGCTAATGAGCAGTTCTTC